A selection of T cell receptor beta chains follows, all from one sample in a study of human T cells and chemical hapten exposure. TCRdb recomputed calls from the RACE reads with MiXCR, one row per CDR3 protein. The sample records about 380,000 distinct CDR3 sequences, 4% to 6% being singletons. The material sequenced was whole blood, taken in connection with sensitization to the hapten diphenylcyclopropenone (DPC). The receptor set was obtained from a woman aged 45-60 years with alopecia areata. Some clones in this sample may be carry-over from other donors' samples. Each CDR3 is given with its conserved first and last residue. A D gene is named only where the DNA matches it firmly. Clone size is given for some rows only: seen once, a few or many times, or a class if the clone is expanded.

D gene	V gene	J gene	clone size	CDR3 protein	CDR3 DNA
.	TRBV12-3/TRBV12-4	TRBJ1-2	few	CASGLRRTASGYTF	TGTGCCAGCGGACTACGCCGGACAGCTAGTGGCTACACCTTC
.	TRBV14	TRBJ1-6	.	CASNGVGSPLHF	TGTGCCAGCAATGGGGTCGGGTCACCCCTCCACTTT
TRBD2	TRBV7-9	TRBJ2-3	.	CASSRDWTSGGDTQYF	TGTGCCAGCAGCCGAGATTGGACTAGCGGGGGAGATACGCAGTATTTT
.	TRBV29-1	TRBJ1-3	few	CSVGGRESSGNTIYF	TGCAGCGTTGGAGGTCGAGAGAGCTCTGGAAACACCATATATTTT
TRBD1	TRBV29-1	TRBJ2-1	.	CSVDRGINEQFF	TGCAGCGTTGACAGGGGGATAAATGAGCAGTTCTTC
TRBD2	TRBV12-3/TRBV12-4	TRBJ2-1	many	CASSSQAGGLNEQFF	TGTGCCAGCAGTTCCCAAGCGGGAGGGCTAAATGAGCAGTTCTTC
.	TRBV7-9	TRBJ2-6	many	CASSHGDISGANVLTF	TGTGCCAGCAGCCACGGTGATATCTCTGGGGCCAACGTCCTGACTTTC
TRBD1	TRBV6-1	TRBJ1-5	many	CASSERDRGFNQPQHF	TGTGCCAGCAGTGAAAGGGACAGGGGCTTCAATCAGCCCCAGCATTTT
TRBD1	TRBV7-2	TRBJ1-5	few	CASSLAGTGGNQPQHF	TGTGCCAGCAGCTTAGCGGGAACAGGGGGCAATCAGCCCCAGCATTTT
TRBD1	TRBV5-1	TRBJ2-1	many	CASRGDSSYNEQFF	TGCGCCAGCAGGGGGGACAGTTCCTACAATGAGCAGTTCTTC
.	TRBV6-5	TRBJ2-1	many	CASSSRATLSSYNEQFF	TGTGCCAGCAGTTCCCGGGCCACACTAAGCTCCTACAATGAGCAGTTCTTC
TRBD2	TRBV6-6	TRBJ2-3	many	CASSYPPGLAGVTDTQYF	TGTGCCAGCAGTTACCCACCTGGACTAGCTGGGGTCACAGATACGCAGTATTTT
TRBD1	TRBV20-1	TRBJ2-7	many	CSARDRVSYEQYF	TGCAGTGCTAGGGACAGGGTCTCCTACGAGCAGTACTTC
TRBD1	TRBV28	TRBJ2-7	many	CASSDRDRVSYEQYF	TGTGCCAGCAGCGACCGGGACAGGGTCTCCTACGAGCAGTACTTC
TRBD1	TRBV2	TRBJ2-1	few	CASSEHRGEFF	TGTGCCAGCAGTGAACACAGGGGTGAGTTCTTC
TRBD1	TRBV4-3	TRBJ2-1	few	CASAATDRLAEQFF	TGCGCCAGCGCAGCCACGGACAGGCTGGCTGAGCAGTTCTTC
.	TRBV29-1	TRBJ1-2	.	CSVEDSTSNYGYTF	TGCAGCGTTGAAGACTCTACTTCTAACTATGGCTACACCTTC
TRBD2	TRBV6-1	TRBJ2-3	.	CASSPTSGRNTDTQYF	TGTGCCAGCAGTCCGACTAGCGGGAGGAACACAGATACGCAGTATTTT